In its sample, the clone carrying this TCR beta chain was seen a few times. Its antigen is currently unknown. The data stem from a study of vaccination and CD4 T cells after COVID-19. Study context: The study drew post-COVID samples a median 101 days after diagnosis (range 35 to 161). The authors used overlapping spike peptides from SARS-CoV-2, HCoV-NL63, HCoV-OC43 and HCoV-229E to stimulate cells.

Time point here: late sampling 161 to 241 days after vaccination in a few convalescent patients. Specified treatment: approximately nine-day PBMC culture with coronavirus spike peptide pools or control peptides (ViraFEST assay). In germline, CDR1 is MNHEY, CDR2 SMNVEV (reference sequence). Germline trimming cut 5 bases from V and 6 bases from J; bases unmatched to any gene: 9. This CDR3 has 15 amino acids. Sequencing of DNA taken from cultured CD4+ T cells relied on the Oncomine TCR Beta short-read assay. Someone extracted genomic DNA from cultured CD4+ T cells. TCRdb used MiXCR to reprocess the PCR reads, holding one entry per CDR3 protein. This repertoire shows tens of thousands of distinct CDR3 sequences, 32% found once; its top ten account for over 9.5%.

This material consisted of CD4+ T cells from blood, cultured in vitro, taken about 7 months after SARS-CoV-2 vaccination. V gene TRBV27 combines with J gene TRBJ2-3, with 9 bases that match TRBD1. The receptor was derived from a human donor who had recovered from COVID-19. In DNA form, the CDR3 reads TGTGCCAGCAGTCCGACAGGGGGGGCCCCCGATACGCAGTATTTT. Translation gives CASSPTGGAPDTQYF.